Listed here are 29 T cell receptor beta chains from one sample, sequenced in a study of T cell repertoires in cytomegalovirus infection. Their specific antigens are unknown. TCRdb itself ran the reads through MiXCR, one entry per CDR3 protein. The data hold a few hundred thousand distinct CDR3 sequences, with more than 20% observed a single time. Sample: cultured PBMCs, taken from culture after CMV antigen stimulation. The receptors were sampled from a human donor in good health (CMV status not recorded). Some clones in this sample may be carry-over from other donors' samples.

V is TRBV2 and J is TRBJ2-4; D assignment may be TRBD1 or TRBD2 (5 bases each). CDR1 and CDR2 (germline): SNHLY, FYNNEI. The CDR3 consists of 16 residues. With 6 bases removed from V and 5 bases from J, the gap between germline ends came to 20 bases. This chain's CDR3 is CASSERGRSPQNIQYF. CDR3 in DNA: TGTGCCAGCAGCGAGAGGGGCCGATCCCCCCAAAACATTCAGTACTTC.

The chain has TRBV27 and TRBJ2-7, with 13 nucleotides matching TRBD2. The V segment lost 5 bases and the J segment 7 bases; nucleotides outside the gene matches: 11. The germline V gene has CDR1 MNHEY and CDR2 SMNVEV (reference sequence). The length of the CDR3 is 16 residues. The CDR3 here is CASSILGTSGTGEQYF. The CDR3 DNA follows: TGTGCCAGCAGTATCCTCGGGACTAGCGGGACGGGAGAGCAGTACTTC.

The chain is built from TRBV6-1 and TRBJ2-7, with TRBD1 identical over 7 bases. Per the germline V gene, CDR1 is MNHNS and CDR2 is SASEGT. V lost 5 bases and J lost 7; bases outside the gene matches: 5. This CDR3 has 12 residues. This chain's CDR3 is CASSHRGREQYF. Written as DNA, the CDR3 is TGTGCCAGCAGTCACAGGGGTCGGGAGCAGTACTTC.

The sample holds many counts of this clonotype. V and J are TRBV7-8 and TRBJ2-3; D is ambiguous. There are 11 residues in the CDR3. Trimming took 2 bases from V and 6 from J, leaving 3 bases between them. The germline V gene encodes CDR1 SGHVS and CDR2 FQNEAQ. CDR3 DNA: TGTGCCAGCAGCTTACCGGATACGCAGTATTTT. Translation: CASSLPDTQYF.

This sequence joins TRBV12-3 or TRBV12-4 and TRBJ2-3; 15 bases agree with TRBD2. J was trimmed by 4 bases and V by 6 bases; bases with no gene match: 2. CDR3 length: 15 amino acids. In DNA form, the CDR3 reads TGTGCCAGCAGGGGGACTAGCGGGAGGCCAGATACGCAGTATTTT. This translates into CASRGTSGRPDTQYF.

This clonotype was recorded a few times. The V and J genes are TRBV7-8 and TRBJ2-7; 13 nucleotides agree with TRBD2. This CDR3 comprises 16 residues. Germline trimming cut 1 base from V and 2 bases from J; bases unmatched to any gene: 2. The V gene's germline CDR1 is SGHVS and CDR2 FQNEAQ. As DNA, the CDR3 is TGTGCCAGCAGCTTAGGACTAGCGGGAGGCGCCTACGAGCAGTACTTC. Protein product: CASSLGLAGGAYEQYF.

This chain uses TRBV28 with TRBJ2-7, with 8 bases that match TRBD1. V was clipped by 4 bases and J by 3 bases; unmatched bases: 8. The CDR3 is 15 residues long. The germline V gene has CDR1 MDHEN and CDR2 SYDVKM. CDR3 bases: TGTGCCAGCAGTTCCCAGGGGGCAACGGGCTACGAGCAGTACTTC. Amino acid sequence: CASSSQGATGYEQYF.

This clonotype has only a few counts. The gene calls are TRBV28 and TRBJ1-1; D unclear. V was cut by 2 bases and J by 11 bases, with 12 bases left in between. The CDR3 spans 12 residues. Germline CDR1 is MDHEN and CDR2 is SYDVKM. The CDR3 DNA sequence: TGTGCCAGCAGTTTACCGACATCAAGGGCTTTCTTT. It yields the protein CASSLPTSRAFF.

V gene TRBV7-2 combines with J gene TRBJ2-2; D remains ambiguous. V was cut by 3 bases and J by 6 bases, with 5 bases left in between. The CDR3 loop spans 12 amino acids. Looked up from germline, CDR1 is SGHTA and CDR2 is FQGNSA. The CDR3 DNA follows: TGTGCCAGCAGCTTTAATCCCGGGGAGCTGTTTTTT. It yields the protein CASSFNPGELFF.

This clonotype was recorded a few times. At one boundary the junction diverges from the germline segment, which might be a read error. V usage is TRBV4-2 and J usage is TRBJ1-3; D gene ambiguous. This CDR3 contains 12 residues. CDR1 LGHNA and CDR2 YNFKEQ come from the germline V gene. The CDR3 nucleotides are TGTGCCAGCAGTCAAGATGGAAACACCATATATTTT. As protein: CASSQDGNTIYF.

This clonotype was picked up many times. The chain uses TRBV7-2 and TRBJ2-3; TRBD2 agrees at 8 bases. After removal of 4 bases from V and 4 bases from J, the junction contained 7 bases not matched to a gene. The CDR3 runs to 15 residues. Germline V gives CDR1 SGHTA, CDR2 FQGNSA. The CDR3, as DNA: TGTGCCAGCAGCTCGAGCGGGAGAGGCGCAGATACGCAGTATTTT. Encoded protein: CASSSSGRGADTQYF.

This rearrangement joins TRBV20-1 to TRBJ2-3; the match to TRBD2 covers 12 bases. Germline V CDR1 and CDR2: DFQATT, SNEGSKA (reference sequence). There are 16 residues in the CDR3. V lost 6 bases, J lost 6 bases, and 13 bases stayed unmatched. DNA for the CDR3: TGCAGTGCCCTCACGAGACTAGCGGGAGAGTCGGATACGCAGTATTTT. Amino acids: CSALTRLAGESDTQYF.

Written as DNA, the CDR3 is TGTGCCAGCAGTAACAGCGTCTATAGCAATCAGCCCCAGCATTTT. Residues: CASSNSVYSNQPQHF. The chain joins TRBV12-3 or TRBV12-4 to TRBJ1-5, with D unclear. Trimming stripped 5 bases from V and 0 bases from J, with 11 bases between. This CDR3 comprises 15 residues.

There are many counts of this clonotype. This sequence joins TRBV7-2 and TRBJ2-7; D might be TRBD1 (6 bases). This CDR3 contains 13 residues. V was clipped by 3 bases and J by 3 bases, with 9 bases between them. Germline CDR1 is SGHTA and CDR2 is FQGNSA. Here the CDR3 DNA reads TGTGCCAGCAGCTTGGGGGCTAGCTACGAGCAGTACTTC. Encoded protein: CASSLGASYEQYF.

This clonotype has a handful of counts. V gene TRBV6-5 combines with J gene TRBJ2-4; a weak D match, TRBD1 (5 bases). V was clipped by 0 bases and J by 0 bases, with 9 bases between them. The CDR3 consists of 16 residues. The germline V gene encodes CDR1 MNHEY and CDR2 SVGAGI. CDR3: CASSYSSRGAKNIQYF. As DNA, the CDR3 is TGTGCCAGCAGTTACTCGAGTAGGGGAGCCAAAAACATTCAGTACTTC.

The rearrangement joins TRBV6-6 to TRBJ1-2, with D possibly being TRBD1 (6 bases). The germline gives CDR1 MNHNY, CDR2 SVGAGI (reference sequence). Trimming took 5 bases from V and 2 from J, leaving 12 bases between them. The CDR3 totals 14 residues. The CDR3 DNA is TGTGCCAGCAGTCCTTCAGGGGAGAACTATGGCTACACCTTC. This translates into CASSPSGENYGYTF.

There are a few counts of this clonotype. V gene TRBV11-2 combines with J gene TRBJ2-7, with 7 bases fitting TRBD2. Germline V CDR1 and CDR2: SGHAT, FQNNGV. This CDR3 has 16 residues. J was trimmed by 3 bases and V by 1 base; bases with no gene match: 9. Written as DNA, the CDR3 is TGTGCCAGCAGCTTAGTGGCGGGTCCGGGAGGCTACGAGCAGTACTTC. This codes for CASSLVAGPGGYEQYF.

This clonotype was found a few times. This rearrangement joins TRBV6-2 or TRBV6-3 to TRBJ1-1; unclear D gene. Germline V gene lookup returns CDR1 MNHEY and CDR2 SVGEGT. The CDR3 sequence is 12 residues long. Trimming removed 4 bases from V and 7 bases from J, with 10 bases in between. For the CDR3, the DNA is TGTGCCAGCAGTTTGGGAACGCTTGAAGCTTTCTTT. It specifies CASSLGTLEAFF.

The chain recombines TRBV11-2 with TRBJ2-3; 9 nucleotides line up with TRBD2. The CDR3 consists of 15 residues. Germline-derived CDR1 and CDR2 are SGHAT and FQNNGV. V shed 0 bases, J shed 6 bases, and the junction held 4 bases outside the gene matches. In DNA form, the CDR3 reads TGTGCCAGCAGCTTAGATGGCGGGAGGGACGATACGCAGTATTTT. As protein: CASSLDGGRDDTQYF.

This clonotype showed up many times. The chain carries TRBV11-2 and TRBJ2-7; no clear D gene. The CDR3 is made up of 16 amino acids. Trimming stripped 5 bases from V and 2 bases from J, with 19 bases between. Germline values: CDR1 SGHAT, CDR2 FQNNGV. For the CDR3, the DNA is TGTGCCAGCAGCCCGAATTTATTGAAGAGCCCCTACGAGCAGTACGTC. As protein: CASSPNLLKSPYEQYV.

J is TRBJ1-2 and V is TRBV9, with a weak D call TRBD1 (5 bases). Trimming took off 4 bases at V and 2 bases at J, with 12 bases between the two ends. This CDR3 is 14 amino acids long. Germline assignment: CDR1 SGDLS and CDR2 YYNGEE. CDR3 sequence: CASSKDTGNYGYTF. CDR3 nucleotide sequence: TGTGCCAGCAGCAAGGACACCGGGAACTATGGCTACACCTTC.

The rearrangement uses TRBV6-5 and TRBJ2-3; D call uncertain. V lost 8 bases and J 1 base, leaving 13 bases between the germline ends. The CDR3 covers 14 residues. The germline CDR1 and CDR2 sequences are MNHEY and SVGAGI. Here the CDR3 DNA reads TGTGCCAGCCAACCAAATGCCGGCACAGATACGCAGTATTTT. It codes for CASQPNAGTDTQYF.

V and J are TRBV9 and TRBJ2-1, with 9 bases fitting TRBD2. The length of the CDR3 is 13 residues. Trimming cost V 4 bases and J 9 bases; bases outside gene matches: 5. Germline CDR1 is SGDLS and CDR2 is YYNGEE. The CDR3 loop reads CASSPRLAAEQFF. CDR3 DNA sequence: TGTGCCAGCAGCCCAAGACTAGCGGCTGAGCAGTTCTTC.

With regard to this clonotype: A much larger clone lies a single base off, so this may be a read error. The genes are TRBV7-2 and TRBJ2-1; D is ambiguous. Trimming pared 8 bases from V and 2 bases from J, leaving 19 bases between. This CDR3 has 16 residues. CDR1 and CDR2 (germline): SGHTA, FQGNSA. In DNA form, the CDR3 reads TGTGCCAGCGGCCTCAGACGGGTACCTACCTACAATGAGCAGTTCTTC. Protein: CASGLRRVPTYNEQFF.

Here the CDR3 DNA reads TGTGCCAGCCGGGACAGGGGATTAGAGAACACTGAAGCTTTCTTT. It codes for CASRDRGLENTEAFF. The chain is built from TRBV19 and TRBJ1-1; 10 positions agree with TRBD1. CDR1 LNHDA and CDR2 SQIVND come from the germline V gene (reference sequence). The junction had 8 bases not matched to a gene; V was cut back by 9 bases and J by 1 base. CDR3 length: 15 residues.

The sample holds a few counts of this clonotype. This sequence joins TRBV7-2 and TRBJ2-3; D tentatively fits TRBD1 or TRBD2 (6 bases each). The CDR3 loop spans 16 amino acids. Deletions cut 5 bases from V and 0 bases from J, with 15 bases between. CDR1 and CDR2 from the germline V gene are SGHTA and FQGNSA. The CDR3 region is CASSLKRRGSTDTQYF. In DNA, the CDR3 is TGTGCCAGCAGCCTTAAGCGGAGGGGGAGCACAGATACGCAGTATTTT.

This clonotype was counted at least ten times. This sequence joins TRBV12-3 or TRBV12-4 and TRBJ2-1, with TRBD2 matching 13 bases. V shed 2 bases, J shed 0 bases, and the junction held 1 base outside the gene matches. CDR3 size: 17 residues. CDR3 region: CASSLRTSGSSYNEQFF. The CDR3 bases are TGTGCCAGCAGTTTAAGGACTAGCGGGAGCTCCTACAATGAGCAGTTCTTC.

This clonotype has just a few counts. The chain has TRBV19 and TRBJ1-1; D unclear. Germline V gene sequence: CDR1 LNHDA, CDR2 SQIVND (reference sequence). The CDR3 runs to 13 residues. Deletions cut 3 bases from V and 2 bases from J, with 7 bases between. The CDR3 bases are TGTGCCAGTAGTATTTCTAAAAACACTGAAGCTTTCTTT. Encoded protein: CASSISKNTEAFF. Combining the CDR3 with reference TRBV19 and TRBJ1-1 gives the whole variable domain DGGITQSPKYLFRKEGQNVTLSCEQNLNHDAMYWYRQDPGQGLRLIYYSQIVNDFQKGDIAEGYSVSREKKESFPLTVTSAQKNPTAFYLCASSISKNTEAFFGQGTRLTVV.

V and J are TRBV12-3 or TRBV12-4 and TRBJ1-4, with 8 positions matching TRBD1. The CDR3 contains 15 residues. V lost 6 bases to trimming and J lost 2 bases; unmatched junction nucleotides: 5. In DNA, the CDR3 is TGTGCCAGCAGCATCCGACAGGGGACTAATGAAAAACTGTTTTTT. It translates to CASSIRQGTNEKLFF.